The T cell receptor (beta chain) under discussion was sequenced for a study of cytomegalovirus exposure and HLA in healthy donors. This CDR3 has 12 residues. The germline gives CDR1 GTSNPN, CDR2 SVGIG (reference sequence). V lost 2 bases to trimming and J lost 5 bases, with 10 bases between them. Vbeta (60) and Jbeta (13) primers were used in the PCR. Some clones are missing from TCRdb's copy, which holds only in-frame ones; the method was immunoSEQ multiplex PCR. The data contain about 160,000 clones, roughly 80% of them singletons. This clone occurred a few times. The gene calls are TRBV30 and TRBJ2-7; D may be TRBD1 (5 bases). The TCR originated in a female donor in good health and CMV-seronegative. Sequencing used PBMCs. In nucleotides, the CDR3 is TGTGCCTGGAGTAAGGGGTCCCACGAGCAGTACTTC. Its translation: CAWSKGSHEQYF.